Only a few counts were recorded for the clone carrying this T cell receptor beta chain. Its specificity is not known. The data are from a study of blood T cells in healthy people across ages. Findings of the study overall: Naive T cell percentage showed a strong correlation with the diversity of TCR beta.

Next came a second PCR, run for about 7 to 11 cycles, which used a sample-barcoded 5' primer along with a J-beta primer mix. Using its own MiXCR run on the 5' RACE reads, TCRdb lists one record per CDR3 protein. The data hold about 1.5 million distinct CDR3 sequences, with roughly 43% observed a single time. Per the germline V gene, CDR1 is SGHRS and CDR2 is YFSETQ. Trimming shortened V by 2 bases and J by 2 bases, and 12 bases separated the two germline ends. The CDR3 runs 15 residues. The chain recombines TRBV5-1 with TRBJ2-3; the D gene could be TRBD1 or TRBD2 (6 bases each). This sequence was found in a woman aged 18-29 years in good health. The sequenced sample consisted of blood. In nucleotides, the CDR3 is TGCGCCAGCAGCTTCCGGGGGCTATTCACAGATACGCAGTATTTT. Its protein is CASSFRGLFTDTQYF.